Below, one TCR beta chain is given with its context. This entry is derived from a study of blood T cell repertoires in COVID-19. Whole-study context: Samples of COVID-19 (acute and convalescent) were obtained from the United States, Italy and Spain. The analysed material was cDNA or gDNA that came from T cells, B-cell-depleted T cells, or PBMCs.

Trimming removed 4 bases from V and 0 bases from J; junction bases left unmatched: 8. The V gene's germline CDR1 is SGDLS and CDR2 YYNGEE. This CDR3 is built from 18 residues. Using immunoSEQ multiplex PCR, the repertoire was profiled, and TCRdb retains in-frame clones only, with some absent. The sample holds approximately 210,000 clones; around 78% are singletons and the top ten take approximately 2.6%. The chain joins TRBV9 to TRBJ2-1; 12 bases are shared with TRBD2. The source of this sequence is a woman in her 70s with active or convalescent COVID-19. The sequenced material came from peripheral blood. The CDR3 nucleotides read TGTGCCAGCAGCCCTAGCGGGGGGGCGGCAAGCTCCTACAATGAGCAGTTCTTC. It specifies CASSPSGGAASSYNEQFF.